This is a list of T cell receptor beta chains from one sample in a study of shared clonotypes between healthy human individuals. Assay: immunoSEQ multiplex PCR; the TCRdb copy retains only in-frame clones and omits some. The repertoire holds around 700,000 clones, approximately 75% seen once, with under 2% in the top ten. The sequenced material came from memory CD4+ T cells sorted from blood. Source of these receptors: a woman aged 25 to 39 in good health. CDR3s include the opening cysteine and the closing phenylalanine or tryptophan. A D gene is named only where the DNA matches it firmly. Size values are once, few and many counts, or a class for expanded clones, and some rows have none.

V gene	clone size	D gene	J gene	CDR3 DNA	CDR3 protein
TRBV7-2	NA	TRBD1	TRBJ2-7	TGTGCCAGCAGCTTAGCAGATTTCCTAGGGACAGGGGACCCCCTCAGGCACGAGCAGTACTTC	CASSLADFLGTGDPLRHEQYF
TRBV18	NA	TRBD1	TRBJ1-2	TGTGCCAGCTCCCCCACAGGGGACTATGGCTACACCTTC	CASSPTGDYGYTF
TRBV28	NA	TRBD1	TRBJ2-5	TGTGCCAGCAGTTTAGACGTCAGGGGGCGGGAGACCCAGTACTTC	CASSLDVRGRETQYF
TRBV7-9	NA	NA	TRBJ2-5	TGTGCCAGCAGCACAAGGGGAGAAAAAGAGACCCAGTACTTC	CASSTRGEKETQYF
TRBV7-8	NA	NA	TRBJ2-4	TGTGCCAGCAGCTTAGTATCCGGGGGCAGAAACATTCAGTACTTC	CASSLVSGGRNIQYF
TRBV15	NA	TRBD2	TRBJ2-1	TGTGCCACCAGCAGGCAAACTAGCGGGAGCGATGAGCAGTTCTTC	CATSRQTSGSDEQFF
TRBV28	NA	TRBD2	TRBJ2-1	TGTGCCAGCAGAAGTTTAGCGGGAGGCTTTTACAATGAGCAGTTCTTC	CASRSLAGGFYNEQFF
TRBV10-2	NA	NA	TRBJ1-1	TGCGCCAGCAGTCAGGGTAATGTCACTGAAGCTTTCTTT	CASSQGNVTEAFF
TRBV11-2	NA	NA	TRBJ1-2	TGTGCCAGCAGCTTAGTCAATGGTGGCTACACCTTC	CASSLVNGGYTF
TRBV29-1	few	TRBD2	TRBJ2-3	TGCAGCGTCGAACCTAGCGGTACCACAGATACGCAGTATTTT	CSVEPSGTTDTQYF
TRBV13	NA	TRBD2	TRBJ2-7	TGTGCCAGCAGCCTGGGGACTAGGGAGGCCTACGAGCAGTACTTC	CASSLGTREAYEQYF
TRBV2	NA	TRBD2	TRBJ2-3	TGTGCCAGCAGTGAGGCTAGCGGGAGGAGAACAGATACGCAGTATTTT	CASSEASGRRTDTQYF
TRBV4-1	NA	TRBD1	TRBJ1-1	TGCGCCAGCAGCCAGACCGGGAAGGAGACAGGGGGGGCGAACACTGAAGCTTTCTTT	CASSQTGKETGGANTEAFF
TRBV28	NA	TRBD2	TRBJ2-2	TGTGCCAGCAGTTTGACGGCTAGCGGGAGGGGGGAGCTGTTTTTT	CASSLTASGRGELFF
TRBV28	NA	TRBD1	TRBJ2-7	TGTGCCAGCAGTTCGGGACAGAACTACGAGCAGTACTTC	CASSSGQNYEQYF
TRBV9	NA	NA	TRBJ2-7	TGTGCCAGCAGCCCACAGTTTCAAGGAGAGCAGTACTTC	CASSPQFQGEQYF
TRBV6-6	NA	TRBD1	TRBJ1-2	TGTGCCAGCAGTAGGGGACAGACGTTTACTAACTATGGCTACACCTTC	CASSRGQTFTNYGYTF
TRBV5-1	few	TRBD1	TRBJ2-5	TGCGCCAGCAGCATAGGGACAGGGGGATTTGAGACCCAGTACTTC	CASSIGTGGFETQYF
TRBV27	NA	NA	TRBJ1-1	TGTGCCAGCAGTTCCCTATCTACAGGGTTTAACACTGAAGCTTTCTTT	CASSSLSTGFNTEAFF
TRBV27	NA	NA	TRBJ1-4	TGTGCCAGCAGTTTACAGGGCCTAGAGCAACTGTTTTTT	CASSLQGLEQLFF
TRBV5-1	NA	TRBD2	TRBJ2-3	TGCGCCAGCAGCCCCTGGACTAGCGGGGGCACAGATACGCAGTATTTT	CASSPWTSGGTDTQYF
TRBV18	NA	TRBD1	TRBJ1-1	TGTGCCAGCTCACAGAAGACAGGGGTTACTGAAGCTTTCTTT	CASSQKTGVTEAFF
TRBV11-3	NA	TRBD2	TRBJ2-2	TGTGCCAGCAGCCGAGATAGCGGGGCGAACACCGGGGAGCTGTTTTTT	CASSRDSGANTGELFF
TRBV7-9	NA	TRBD2	TRBJ2-2	TGTGCCAGCAGACCGGGACTAGCGGTCGGGGCCGGGGAGCTGTTTTTT	CASRPGLAVGAGELFF
TRBV2	few	NA	TRBJ1-3	TGTGCCAGCCAAATAGGCCGAATGACGGGAGACACCATATATTTT	CASQIGRMTGDTIYF
TRBV10-3	few	NA	TRBJ1-1	TGTGCCACCTCCGTAGAGCGGGTGAACACTGAAGCTTTCTTT	CATSVERVNTEAFF
TRBV7-2	once	NA	TRBJ2-5	TGTGCCAGCAGCCCTCCGGGACGTAGCTATTTAGAGACCCAGTACTTC	CASSPPGRSYLETQYF
TRBV28	once	NA	TRBJ2-7	TGTGCCAGCAGCCTGGGGCTTGGCCCTTCGCGCGAGCAGTACTTC	CASSLGLGPSREQYF
TRBV4-1	NA	TRBD1	TRBJ2-5	TGCGCCAGCAGCCAAGGGACAGGCGGGTTAGAGACCCAGTACTTC	CASSQGTGGLETQYF
TRBV11-1	NA	TRBD2	TRBJ2-3	TGTGCCAGCAGCGGGACTAGCGGGAGTGGGGATACGCAGTATTTT	CASSGTSGSGDTQYF
TRBV30	once	NA	TRBJ1-5	TGTGCCTGGAGTGACCAGGGTAGGCAGCCCCAGCATTTT	CAWSDQGRQPQHF
TRBV6-5	once	NA	TRBJ2-1	TGTGCCAGCAGACTAGGGGGGAGGAGTGAGCAGTTCTTC	CASRLGGRSEQFF
TRBV28	many	TRBD1	TRBJ2-7	TGTGCCAGCAGTTTAACCGAGACAGGGCTCTACGAGCAGTACTTC	CASSLTETGLYEQYF
TRBV28	NA	NA	TRBJ1-5	TGTGCCAGCAGTTCCCGTGGGGGTGGCAATCAGCCCCAGCATTTT	CASSSRGGGNQPQHF
TRBV5-8	NA	TRBD1	TRBJ2-1	TGTGCCAGCAGCCTATCAGGACAGGGGAGGGAGCAGTTCTTC	CASSLSGQGREQFF
TRBV5-4	NA	TRBD2	TRBJ2-3	TGTGCCAGCAGCACGGGACTAGCGGGAGGTGCAGATACGCAGTATTTT	CASSTGLAGGADTQYF
TRBV28	NA	NA	TRBJ1-1	TGTGCCAGCAGAGAGACCTTAGGCACTGAAGCTTTCTTT	CASRETLGTEAFF
TRBV2	NA	NA	TRBJ1-3	TGTGCCAGCGCCTCCCGAAACACCATATATTTT	CASASRNTIYF
TRBV6-5	NA	NA	TRBJ1-4	TGTGCCAGCACCGCTACATGGGGTAATGAAAAACTGTTTTTT	CASTATWGNEKLFF
TRBV28	NA	TRBD1	TRBJ1-4	TGTGCCAGCAGATACCGCAGGGGGCCTACTAATGAAAAACTGTTTTTT	CASRYRRGPTNEKLFF
TRBV18	NA	NA	TRBJ1-2	TGTGCCAGCTCACCGAAGCTCAAGGAGGGCTATGGCTACACCTTC	CASSPKLKEGYGYTF
TRBV9	NA	TRBD2	TRBJ2-7	TGTGCCAGCAGCGTCACGTCACTAGCGGGAAGCGAGCAGTACTTC	CASSVTSLAGSEQYF
TRBV11-2	once	TRBD2	TRBJ2-1	TGTGCCAGCAGCTTAGATCGGACTAGCAGTAATGAGCAGTTCTTC	CASSLDRTSSNEQFF
TRBV6-1	many	TRBD1	TRBJ2-5	TGTGCCAGCAGTACTGGACAGGGAGACTCTAGTGAGCAGTACTTC	CASSTGQGDSSEQYF
TRBV5-4	NA	TRBD2	TRBJ2-2	TGTGCCAGCAGCCTGGGTCAGCGGGATGGCGGCACCGGGGAGCTGTTTTTT	CASSLGQRDGGTGELFF
TRBV28	NA	TRBD1	TRBJ1-4	TGTGCCAGCAGTGCCGAGGGACAGGGGGCCAGAAAACTGTTTTTT	CASSAEGQGARKLFF
TRBV18	NA	NA	TRBJ2-5	TGTGCCAGCTCCCGACAGGGAGGGGTCGAGACCCAGTACTTC	CASSRQGGVETQYF
TRBV2	NA	NA	TRBJ1-1	TGTGCCAGCAGTAGGTCAGGTGGGAACACTGAAGCTTTCTTT	CASSRSGGNTEAFF
TRBV6-6	few	NA	TRBJ1-3	TGTGCCAGCACCCTAGCTCGGAACACCGACACCATATATTTT	CASTLARNTDTIYF
TRBV4-2	few	TRBD2	TRBJ2-7	TGTGCCAGCAGGGCTTATAGCGGGAGTCATTCTGGCGAGCAGTACTTC	CASRAYSGSHSGEQYF
TRBV19	NA	NA	TRBJ2-7	TGTGCCAGTAGAGATAGGAGCTCCTACGAGCAGTACTTC	CASRDRSSYEQYF
TRBV11-2	NA	TRBD2	TRBJ2-1	TGTGCCAGCAGACTAGCGGGAGTCAACAATGAGCAGTTCTTC	CASRLAGVNNEQFF
TRBV2	NA	NA	TRBJ1-2	TGTGCCAGCAGTGAAGAGGGGTATGGCTACACCTTC	CASSEEGYGYTF